This T cell receptor beta chain was captured by sequencing in a study of control samples from healthy donors and cancer patients. Germline values: CDR1 MNHEY, CDR2 SMNVEV (reference sequence). This CDR3 has 14 residues. The trim removed 5 bases at V and 5 bases at J, leaving 3 bases unmatched. Only in-frame clones appear in the TCRdb table, and some are missing; sequencing was by immunoSEQ multiplex PCR. The sample has around 190,000 clones, 90% seen once. Sequencing input: blood. The chain combines TRBV27 with TRBJ1-4; 9 bases map to TRBD1. This TCR was recovered from a woman aged 50 to 60 in good health. The DNA of the CDR3 is TGTGCCAGCAGTCCCGGACAGGGGAATGAAAAACTGTTTTTT. This translates into CASSPGQGNEKLFF.